These 27 T cell receptor beta chains were sequenced from one sample in a study of blood T cell repertoires in COVID-19. Measured with immunoSEQ multiplex PCR; TCRdb has only the in-frame clones, and not every one. The top ten hold roughly 3% of the sample, which has 200,000 to 250,000 clones, about 80% seen once. The sequencing sample was made of peripheral blood. The receptor source for this set is a woman in her 30s who had recovered from COVID-19.

CDR3 bases: TGTGCCAGTACTCCGGGACAGGGTTCTGGGGACTATGGCTACACCTTC. Translated: CASTPGQGSGDYGYTF. The chain is built from TRBV19 and TRBJ1-2; 9 bases match TRBD1. V was clipped by 7 bases and J by 3 bases; unmatched bases: 12. Germline CDR1 reads LNHDA; CDR2 reads SQIVND (reference sequence). The CDR3 extends over 16 amino acids.

V usage is TRBV18 and J usage is TRBJ1-2, with no clear D. The length of the CDR3 is 14 residues. With 2 bases removed from V and 1 base from J, the gap between germline ends came to 8 bases. Germline values: CDR1 KGHSH, CDR2 LQKENI. CDR3 coding DNA: TGTGCCAGCTCACCAAGTCAGGTTAACTATGGCTACACCTTC. Residues: CASSPSQVNYGYTF.

The chain carries TRBV3-1 (or the pseudogene TRBV3-2) and TRBJ1-4; possible D gene TRBD1, 5 bases. Germline V gene sequence: CDR1 LGHDT, CDR2 YNNKEL (reference sequence). There are 13 residues in the CDR3. Trimming removed 7 bases at V and 8 bases at J, with 14 bases between. The CDR3 sequence: CASTGGPREKLFF. CDR3 nucleotide sequence: TGTGCCAGCACGGGGGGACCAAGGGAAAAACTGTTTTTT.

As regards this clone: This specimen includes other DNA sequences encoding the same CDR3. The rearrangement uses TRBV5-1 and TRBJ2-3; D not resolved. Per the germline V gene, CDR1 is SGHRS and CDR2 is YFSETQ. V was pared by 0 bases and J by 0 bases, with 5 bases between. The CDR3 spans 14 residues. The CDR3 loop reads CASSLGRSTDTQYF. In DNA form, the CDR3 reads TGCGCCAGCAGCTTGGGGCGGAGCACAGATACGCAGTATTTT.

The chain has TRBV5-1 and TRBJ2-1, with D uncertain. The CDR3 has 12 amino acids. Germline CDR1 SGHRS, CDR2 YFSETQ. With 2 bases removed from V and 5 bases from J, the gap between germline ends came to 5 bases. The CDR3 nucleotides read TGCGCCAGCAGCTTCCTAGACAATGAGCAGTTCTTC. This encodes CASSFLDNEQFF.

The chain uses TRBV6-1 and TRBJ1-4, with 8 bases identical to TRBD1. J was trimmed by 0 bases and V by 4 bases; bases with no gene match: 10. Per germline, CDR1 MNHNS and CDR2 SASEGT. The length of the CDR3 is 18 residues. The CDR3 coding sequence is TGTGCCAGCAGTGGAGCCGGGACAGGCGTTGCAACTAATGAAAAACTGTTTTTT. Its translation: CASSGAGTGVATNEKLFF.

This clone appeared once. The V call is TRBV12-3 or TRBV12-4, the J call TRBJ1-2; TRBD1 matches 7 bases. The length of the CDR3 is 13 residues. The J segment lost 4 bases and the V segment lost 4 bases, leaving 3 bases of the junction unmatched. The CDR3 loop is CASSYTGAYGYTF. The CDR3 bases are TGTGCCAGCAGTTACACAGGGGCCTATGGCTACACCTTC.

V gene TRBV28 combines with J gene TRBJ2-5; maybe TRBD1 (5 bases). The CDR3 is 11 amino acids. The germline V and J ends were trimmed by 5 bases and 12 bases, with 13 bases remaining between them. CDR1 and CDR2 from the germline V gene are MDHEN and SYDVKM. The CDR3 loop is CASSRQFQEYF. Written as DNA, the CDR3 is TGTGCCAGCAGTCGACAGTTCCAGGAGTACTTC.

This chain links TRBV30 with TRBJ1-2, with a possible D match to TRBD1 (5 bases). The CDR3 extends over 13 amino acids. V was clipped by 0 bases and J by 8 bases, with 13 bases between them. CDR1 and CDR2 (germline): GTSNPN, SVGIG (reference sequence). The chain's CDR3 is CAWSVRGAGGYTF. The CDR3, as DNA: TGTGCCTGGAGTGTACGGGGCGCGGGGGGCTACACCTTC. The full variable domain, completed using reference TRBV30 and TRBJ1-2, is SQTIHQWPATLVQPVGSPLSLECTVEGTSNPNLYWYRQAAGRGLQLLFYSVGIGQISSEVPQNLSASRPQDRQFILSSKKLLLSDSGFYLCAWSVRGAGGYTFGSGTRLTVV.

The V gene is TRBV7-3, the J gene TRBJ2-3; D is uncertain. Germline V gene data show CDR1 as SGHTA and CDR2 as FQGTGA. V was pared by 4 bases and J by 1 base, with 9 bases between. The CDR3 sequence is 14 residues long. CDR3 region: CASSSRSGTDTQYF. The DNA of the CDR3 is TGTGCCAGCAGCTCCCGGAGTGGCACAGATACGCAGTATTTT.

This chain connects TRBV6-5 to TRBJ1-4; the D gene is possibly TRBD1 (6 bases). V was pared by 2 bases and J by 8 bases, with 15 bases between. The germline CDR1 and CDR2 sequences are MNHEY and SVGAGI. The CDR3 extends over 15 amino acids. This CDR3 reads CASSYLRGAEEKLFF. The CDR3, as DNA: TGTGCCAGCAGTTACCTCAGGGGAGCGGAGGAAAAACTGTTTTTT.

A single count supports this clone. The rearrangement uses TRBV30 and TRBJ1-3, with TRBD1 matching over 8 bases. Germline lookup yields CDR1 GTSNPN and CDR2 SVGIG (reference sequence). This CDR3 is built from 12 residues. The junction had 0 bases not matched to a gene; V was cut back by 0 bases and J by 8 bases. The CDR3 DNA reads TGTGCCTGGAGTGTGGACAGGGACACCATATATTTT. Amino acids: CAWSVDRDTIYF.

Comments on this clone: The junction does not match germline at one end; this may be a read error. The chain has TRBV19 and TRBJ2-6; 7 bases are a match to TRBD2. Germline CDR1 is LNHDA and CDR2 is SQIVND (reference sequence). The CDR3 has 17 residues. CDR3 bases: TGTGCCAGCAGTAGCGGGTCTTTATTCTCTGGGGCCAACGTCCTGACTTTC. Translating it yields CASSSGSLFSGANVLTF.

The chain carries TRBV28 and TRBJ2-1; 8 positions match TRBD1. The CDR3 extends over 18 amino acids. With 3 bases clipped from V and 13 bases from J, the junction kept 23 bases outside the gene matches. Germline V gene data show CDR1 as MDHEN and CDR2 as SYDVKM. CDR3 coding DNA: TGTGCCAGCAGTTTGACTCGGCACCGGGACAGGACGACAATGAAACAGTTCTTC. Protein: CASSLTRHRDRTTMKQFF.

V is TRBV5-5 and J is TRBJ1-6, with D perhaps matching TRBD1 (6 bases). There are 14 residues in the CDR3. Germline V CDR1 and CDR2: SGHKS, YYEKEE (reference sequence). The V and J ends lost 5 bases and 7 bases respectively, with 13 bases between them. The CDR3 sequence: CASREAGDNSPLHF. CDR3 DNA sequence: TGTGCCAGCAGGGAGGCAGGGGACAATTCACCCCTCCACTTT. The whole variable domain, remainder taken from reference TRBV5-5 and TRBJ1-6, is DAGVTQSPTHLIKTRGQQVTLRCSPISGHKSVSWYQQVLGQGPQFIFQYYEKEERGRGNFPDRFSARQFPNYSSELNVNALLLGDSALYLCASREAGDNSPLHFGNGTRLTVT.

Here the CDR3 reads CASSTSGTTGELFF. The CDR3 region has the DNA TGTGCCAGTAGTACTAGCGGGACTACCGGGGAGCTGTTTTTT. The J gene is TRBJ2-2, the V gene TRBV19; 9 nucleotides match TRBD2. V lost 4 bases, J lost 5 bases, and 2 bases stayed unmatched. CDR1 is LNHDA, CDR2 SQIVND, per germline (reference sequence). This CDR3 contains 14 residues.

The V call is TRBV28, the J call TRBJ2-7, with TRBD1 matching over 7 bases. The CDR3 contains 14 residues. V dropped 5 bases and J dropped 3; count of bases not matched to a gene: 7. Germline assignment: CDR1 MDHEN and CDR2 SYDVKM. The CDR3 sequence: CASSNRDSSYEQYF. CDR3 sequence (DNA): TGTGCCAGCAGTAACCGGGACAGCAGCTACGAGCAGTACTTC.

The genes are TRBV6-5 and TRBJ2-2; no firm D call. The germline gives CDR1 MNHEY, CDR2 SVGAGI. The CDR3 sequence is 15 residues long. V was cut by 7 bases and J by 4 bases, with 16 bases left in between. Here the CDR3 reads CASTKDVGGTGELFF. CDR3 coding DNA: TGTGCCAGCACTAAAGATGTAGGCGGCACCGGGGAGCTGTTTTTT.

The V and J genes are TRBV7-2 and TRBJ2-5; D not resolved. CDR1 SGHTA and CDR2 FQGNSA come from the germline V gene. Trimming removed 11 bases from V and 5 bases from J, with 6 bases in between. CDR3 length: 9 amino acids. CDR3 DNA sequence: TGTGCCTCCGGGGAGACCCAGTACTTC. Translating gives CASGETQYF.

This clone was seen once. V and J are TRBV19 and TRBJ1-5; 7 nucleotides match TRBD1. The CDR3 totals 15 residues. V dropped 7 bases and J dropped 7; count of bases not matched to a gene: 13. Germline V lookup: CDR1 LNHDA, CDR2 SQIVND (reference sequence). The CDR3 DNA reads as TGTGCCAGTACTGCGCTCGACAGGGAAAGACAGCCCCAGCATTTT. Its protein is CASTALDRERQPQHF.

The chain is built from TRBV28 and TRBJ1-4; 9 bases are shared with TRBD1. This CDR3 region has 16 residues. J was trimmed by 13 bases and V by 1 base; bases with no gene match: 13. Germline-derived CDR1 and CDR2 are MDHEN and SYDVKM. The CDR3 region is CASSLFRDRVLSRLFF. The CDR3 DNA is TGTGCCAGCAGTTTATTCCGGGACAGGGTTCTCAGTAGACTGTTTTTT. The entire variable domain, with the rest obtained from reference TRBV28 and TRBJ1-4, is as follows: DVKVTQSSRYLVKRTGEKVFLECVQDMDHENMFWYRQDPGLGLRLIYFSYDVKMKEKGDIPEGYSVSREKKERFSLILESASTNQTSMYLCASSLFRDRVLSRLFFGSGTQLSVL.

This clone was found once. The rearrangement joins TRBV5-1 to TRBJ1-6; D is unclear. CDR1 and CDR2 from the germline V gene are SGHRS and YFSETQ. The germline V and J ends were trimmed by 2 bases and 10 bases, with 16 bases remaining between them. This CDR3 has 15 amino acids. CDR3 sequence (DNA): TGCGCCAGCAGCTTCGAGCAGGTCCCGGGGTCACCCCTCCACTTT. This gives the protein CASSFEQVPGSPLHF.

This rearrangement joins TRBV6-2 or TRBV6-3 to TRBJ1-2; D unclear. Germline assignment: CDR1 MNHEY and CDR2 SVGEGT. The CDR3 is 14 amino acids. V gave up 2 bases and J gave up 0 bases, with 7 bases separating them. Here the CDR3 DNA reads TGTGCCAGCAGTTACGCACTCCCTAACTATGGCTACACCTTC. This translates into CASSYALPNYGYTF.

The chain recombines TRBV10-2 with TRBJ2-7; 11 positions agree with TRBD1. The germline gives CDR1 WSHSY, CDR2 SAAADI. This CDR3 spans 14 amino acids. V shed 6 bases and J 2 bases; nucleotides not matched to a gene: 3. The CDR3 loop is CASRGTGGTYEQYF. CDR3 bases: TGCGCCAGCAGGGGGACAGGGGGGACCTACGAGCAGTACTTC.

This clone was observed many times. This chain uses TRBV6-5 with TRBJ2-2, with 8 bases fitting TRBD1. CDR1 is MNHEY, CDR2 SVGAGI, per germline. The CDR3 is 16 residues long. The V segment lost 0 bases and the J segment 8 bases; nucleotides outside the gene matches: 8. In DNA, the CDR3 is TGTGCCAGCAGTTACTCCCTGACAGGGGTATCGGGGGAGCTGTTTTTT. It specifies CASSYSLTGVSGELFF.

This rearrangement joins TRBV11-3 to TRBJ2-3, with D maybe TRBD2 (7 bases). The V gene lost 2 bases and the J gene lost 6 bases, with 9 bases spanning the gap. CDR3 length: 13 amino acids. Germline CDR1 is SGHNT and CDR2 is YENEEA. The CDR3 DNA follows: TGTGCCAGCAGCTTAACGGGGGGCGATACGCAGTATTTT. Amino acids: CASSLTGGDTQYF. Full variable domain (outside the CDR3, taken from reference TRBV11-3 and TRBJ2-3): EAGVVQSPRYKIIEKKQPVAFWCNPISGHNTLYWYLQNLGQGPELLIRYENEEAVDDSQLPKDRFSAERLKGVDSTLKIQPAELGDSAVYLCASSLTGGDTQYFGPGTRLTVL.

The rearrangement links TRBV29-1 to TRBJ2-4; maybe TRBD1 (5 bases). With 1 base removed from V and 0 bases from J, the gap between germline ends came to 10 bases. The CDR3 is 15 residues long. The germline V gene encodes CDR1 SQVTM and CDR2 ANQGSEA. The CDR3 DNA reads as TGCAGCGTTGAAGTTGGGGCTAAAGCCAAAAACATTCAGTACTTC. Encoded protein: CSVEVGAKAKNIQYF.